The subject of this entry is one T cell receptor beta chain. This sample stems from a study of blood T cell repertoires in COVID-19. The V end lost 1 base, the J end lost 0 bases, and 6 bases lay between the germline ends. The CDR3 contains 14 residues. Per the germline V gene, CDR1 is SGDLS and CDR2 is YYNGEE. Here immunoSEQ multiplex PCR was the method, and the copy in TCRdb shows in-frame clones only, minus some. Of approximately 150,000 clones detected, over 75% appear once; the ten largest clones hold roughly 2.2%. The chain employs TRBV9 and TRBJ2-3; no firm D call. The specimen sequenced was peripheral blood. The sequence was obtained from a man in his 70s with active COVID-19. DNA for the CDR3: TGTGCCAGCAGCGTATACTTTAGCACAGATACGCAGTATTTT. It codes for CASSVYFSTDTQYF.